This passage covers 14 T cell receptor beta chains from one sample sequenced in a study of T cell changes during pregnancy in multiple sclerosis. Generated by immunoSEQ multiplex PCR, the TCRdb table keeps only in-frame clones and is missing some. The profile covers roughly 110,000 clones, with around 90% appearing a single time and 0.78% taken by the ten largest. The sequences come from peripheral blood, collected in the third trimester of pregnancy. The source of these receptors is a female donor in good health, enrolled as a control in a pregnancy study.

This clone was recorded once. The identical CDR3 is also encoded by other nucleotide sequences in the sample. The genes are TRBV10-3 and TRBJ1-1; 8 bases are shared with TRBD1. Trimming took 6 bases from V and 1 from J; bases not matched to a gene: 1. Germline V gene lookup returns CDR1 ENHRY and CDR2 SYGVKD. The length of the CDR3 is 13 residues. CDR3 residues: CAISGTGNTEAFF. The CDR3 nucleotides read TGTGCCATCAGCGGGACAGGGAACACTGAAGCTTTCTTT.

DNA of the CDR3: TGTGCCAGCAGTTACTCCCGAGGAGAAGGCTACACCTTC. It yields the protein CASSYSRGEGYTF. The chain links TRBV6-6 to TRBJ1-2; D uncertain. The V end was cut by 0 bases, the J end by 8 bases, with 10 bases between. The germline V gene has CDR1 MNHNY and CDR2 SVGAGI (reference sequence). The CDR3 covers 13 residues.

This chain uses TRBV30 with TRBJ2-7; the D gene is possibly TRBD1 (6 bases). The germline V gene encodes CDR1 GTSNPN and CDR2 SVGIG (reference sequence). CDR3 size: 13 residues. V lost 5 bases, J lost 6 bases, and 17 bases lay in between. The CDR3: CAWAPTGMGEQYF. CDR3 coding DNA: TGTGCCTGGGCACCTACAGGGATGGGCGAGCAGTACTTC.

V is TRBV11-3 and J is TRBJ2-3, with D perhaps matching TRBD2 (6 bases). The V end lost 0 bases, the J end lost 6 bases, and 19 bases lay between the germline ends. The CDR3 extends over 17 amino acids. Germline V gives CDR1 SGHNT, CDR2 YENEEA. The chain's CDR3 is CASSLDPGGALDDTQYF. The CDR3 bases are TGTGCCAGCAGCTTAGATCCCGGCGGGGCCTTAGACGATACGCAGTATTTT.

The chain recombines TRBV10-3 with TRBJ1-2, with D possibly TRBD1 on 6 matching bases. Trimming took off 3 bases at V and 4 bases at J, with 18 bases between the two ends. The CDR3 is 16 amino acids. Germline V gene lookup returns CDR1 ENHRY and CDR2 SYGVKD. CDR3 DNA: TGTGCCATCAGTGACCAGAGGGGGTTCCTCACCTATGGCTACACCTTC. Its protein is CAISDQRGFLTYGYTF.

The rearrangement joins TRBV27 to TRBJ2-7, with TRBD1 identical over 10 bases. This CDR3 contains 15 residues. V lost 6 bases and J lost 3; bases outside the gene matches: 8. The germline V gene encodes CDR1 MNHEY and CDR2 SMNVEV (reference sequence). The CDR3 coding sequence is TGTGCCAGCAGCCAACCGGGGACAGGGGACTACGAGCAGTACTTC. It encodes CASSQPGTGDYEQYF.

The J gene is TRBJ1-1, the V gene TRBV6-1; TRBD1 might be the D (5 bases). Trimming stripped 6 bases from V and 1 base from J, with 9 bases between. Germline V lookup: CDR1 MNHNS, CDR2 SASEGT. The CDR3 length is 13 residues. This chain's CDR3 is CASRNDRNTEAFF. The DNA for the CDR3 is TGTGCCAGCAGGAACGACAGGAACACTGAAGCTTTCTTT.

The genes are TRBV5-1 and TRBJ2-5; 9 positions match TRBD2. Trimming took 7 bases from V and 1 from J; bases not matched to a gene: 11. The CDR3 consists of 16 residues. Germline CDR1 is SGHRS and CDR2 is YFSETQ. The CDR3 coding sequence is TGCGCCAGCGGCCGGCGGGGGGGCCGGGGCCAAGAGACCCAGTACTTC. Translation: CASGRRGGRGQETQYF.

The chain links TRBV6-1 to TRBJ1-5; D uncertain. The CDR3 sequence is 14 residues long. V was shortened by 6 bases and J by 3 bases, with 12 bases between the two germline ends. Germline values: CDR1 MNHNS, CDR2 SASEGT. The CDR3 coding sequence is TGTGCCAGCAGGGAGGGCGGGGACAATCAGCCCCAGCATTTT. Encoded protein: CASREGGDNQPQHF.

This clone was seen only once. The chain has TRBV6-4 and TRBJ2-3; tentative D call: TRBD2 (5 bases). The V end lost 6 bases, the J end lost 0 bases, and 13 bases lay between the germline ends. This CDR3 has 15 residues. Germline loops: CDR1 MRHNA, CDR2 SNTAGT. CDR3 loop: CASREFSGSTDTQYF. The CDR3 DNA sequence: TGTGCCAGCAGAGAATTCAGCGGAAGCACAGATACGCAGTATTTT.

Here the CDR3 reads CASSVIDRGRSGNTIYF. In DNA form, the CDR3 reads TGTGCCAGCAGCGTGATAGACAGGGGCAGATCTGGAAACACCATATATTTT. The chain has TRBV9 and TRBJ1-3, with 8 positions matching TRBD1. The length of the CDR3 is 17 residues. V shed 2 bases, J shed 1 base, and the junction held 8 bases outside the gene matches. CDR1 is SGDLS and CDR2 is YYNGEE in the germline V gene.

This clone has a single count. The J gene is TRBJ2-7, the V gene TRBV7-9, with 8 bases lining up with TRBD1. In germline, CDR1 is SEHNR, CDR2 FQNEAQ (reference sequence). Trimming removed 5 bases from V and 3 bases from J; junction bases left unmatched: 9. This CDR3 spans 15 amino acids. CDR3 in amino acids: CASSQNRDRFYEQYF. DNA for the CDR3: TGTGCCAGCAGCCAGAACCGGGACAGGTTCTACGAGCAGTACTTC.

The chain recombines TRBV27 with TRBJ2-3; TRBD2 agrees at 14 bases. The V gene's germline CDR1 is MNHEY and CDR2 SMNVEV (reference sequence). V lost 2 bases to trimming and J lost 3 bases; unmatched junction nucleotides: 7. This CDR3 contains 18 residues. CDR3 nucleotide sequence: TGTGCCAGCAGTTTACAACGACTAGCGGGGGGGGGTACAGATACGCAGTATTTT. The encoded protein is CASSLQRLAGGGTDTQYF.

The chain couples TRBV6-4 to TRBJ1-2; TRBD1 is a possible D gene (5 bases). Trimming cost V 8 bases and J 3 bases, with 16 bases left between them. The CDR3 runs 14 residues. CDR1 and CDR2 (germline): MRHNA, SNTAGT. CDR3 in amino acids: CASAPSQGDYGYTF. In nucleotides, the CDR3 is TGTGCCAGCGCACCCTCCCAGGGCGACTATGGCTACACCTTC.